Below are 32 T cell receptor beta chains sequenced from a single sample in a study of OX40 agonist ivuxolimab in advanced cancers. The library was built by means of the immunoSEQ multiplex PCR assay. TCRdb holds this immuneACCESS table with in-frame rearrangements only. Some clones are missing; in checked studies, unresolved V genes explain under half, and the rest has no known cause. This sample lists about 45,000 clones; roughly 82% were detected once. Together, the top ten hold roughly 2.5% of the sample. This specimen was CD4+ or CD8+ T cells sorted from blood, taken in a trial of the OX40 agonist ivuxolimab. The receptors derive from an adult with an advanced solid tumor such as melanoma, head and neck, liver or kidney cancer.

This clone was counted a few times. The V call is TRBV18, the J call TRBJ2-7; the D gene is possibly TRBD2 (5 bases). CDR3 length equals 13 residues. Germline loops: CDR1 KGHSH, CDR2 LQKENI. V lost 2 bases and J 0 bases, leaving 5 bases between the germline ends. CDR3 residues: CASSPGSSYEQYF. For the CDR3, the DNA is TGTGCCAGCTCACCAGGGAGCTCCTACGAGCAGTACTTC.

The V gene is TRBV6-6, the J gene TRBJ2-7; possible D gene TRBD1, 6 bases. Trimming pared 8 bases from V and 2 bases from J, leaving 13 bases between. The length of the CDR3 is 13 residues. Germline CDR1 reads MNHNY; CDR2 reads SVGAGI (reference sequence). The CDR3 loop reads CASRQDTPYEQYF. DNA of the CDR3: TGTGCCAGCCGACAGGATACCCCCTACGAGCAGTACTTC.

The CDR3 here is CASQSDRWTEAFF. CDR3 DNA sequence: TGTGCCAGTCAATCCGACAGATGGACTGAAGCTTTCTTT. The V call is TRBV19, the J call TRBJ1-1; possible D gene TRBD1, 5 bases. This CDR3 comprises 13 residues. Per germline, CDR1 LNHDA and CDR2 SQIVND (reference sequence). Trimming shortened V by 8 bases and J by 5 bases, and 15 bases separated the two germline ends.

This sequence joins TRBV5-4 and TRBJ1-2; maybe TRBD1 (6 bases). In germline, CDR1 is SGHNT, CDR2 YYREEE (reference sequence). Trimming shortened V by 5 bases and J by 0 bases, and 17 bases separated the two germline ends. CDR3 size: 16 residues. In DNA form, the CDR3 reads TGTGCCAGCAGTTCCGGGGGGGGGCGATCTAACTATGGCTACACCTTC. It translates to CASSSGGGRSNYGYTF.

This sequence joins TRBV6-6 and TRBJ2-2; the D is unclear. The CDR3 extends over 15 amino acids. Between the trimmed V and J ends, which lost 6 bases and 1 base, there was a span of 12 bases. The germline gives CDR1 MNHNY, CDR2 SVGAGI (reference sequence). Here the CDR3 reads CASSHFSGNTGELFF. The CDR3 bases are TGTGCCAGCAGCCACTTCTCAGGGAACACCGGGGAGCTGTTTTTT.

The chain recombines TRBV6-6 with TRBJ1-5; D unresolved. V lost 6 bases to trimming and J lost 5 bases, with 11 bases between them. There are 13 residues in the CDR3. Germline loops: CDR1 MNHNY, CDR2 SVGAGI (reference sequence). The CDR3 nucleotides read TGTGCCAGCAGCCGTGGGCAGGATCAGCCCCAGCATTTT. Protein: CASSRGQDQPQHF.

This rearrangement joins TRBV18 to TRBJ1-1; TRBD1 agrees at 10 bases. This CDR3 has 14 amino acids. Germline V CDR1 and CDR2: KGHSH, LQKENI. With 6 bases clipped from V and 6 bases from J, the junction kept 7 bases outside the gene matches. The DNA for the CDR3 is TGTGCCAGCTCCCGGACAGGGGGTGTTGCTGAAGCTTTCTTT. Protein product: CASSRTGGVAEAFF.

The J gene is TRBJ2-7, the V gene TRBV29-1; a weak D match, TRBD1 (6 bases). This CDR3 is built from 14 residues. Trimming removed 4 bases from V and 4 bases from J, with 17 bases in between. Germline V gene sequence: CDR1 SQVTM, CDR2 ANQGSEA. The CDR3 nucleotides read TGCAGCGTTGGGGGTGGCAGGGGAACATACGAGCAGTACTTC. Residues: CSVGGGRGTYEQYF.

The J gene is TRBJ2-7, the V gene TRBV5-1; 9 positions agree with TRBD1. Trimming took 0 bases from V and 2 from J; bases not matched to a gene: 3. Germline lookup yields CDR1 SGHRS and CDR2 YFSETQ. The CDR3 has 15 amino acids. In DNA, the CDR3 is TGCGCCAGCAGCTTGGATGGACAGGGGACCTACGAGCAGTACTTC. It yields the protein CASSLDGQGTYEQYF. Complete variable domain (other parts from reference TRBV5-1 and TRBJ2-7): KAGVTQTPRYLIKTRGQQVTLSCSPISGHRSVSWYQQTPGQGLQFLFEYFSETQRNKGNFPGRFSGRQFSNSRSEMNVSTLELGDSALYLCASSLDGQGTYEQYFGPGTRLTVT.

The chain couples TRBV10-2 to TRBJ1-2; 7 bases are a match to TRBD1. Germline CDR1 is WSHSY and CDR2 is SAAADI. The CDR3 loop spans 12 amino acids. Trimming removed 7 bases from V and 8 bases from J; junction bases left unmatched: 7. The chain's CDR3 is CASKDRYYGYTF. DNA of the CDR3: TGCGCCAGCAAGGACAGGTATTACGGCTACACCTTC.

V usage is TRBV19 and J usage is TRBJ1-3; TRBD1 agrees at 8 bases. Germline V gene sequence: CDR1 LNHDA, CDR2 SQIVND (reference sequence). J was trimmed by 3 bases and V by 5 bases; bases with no gene match: 6. The CDR3 is made up of 15 amino acids. The CDR3 DNA follows: TGTGCCAGTAGTGTTCAGGGGGCCGGTGGAAACACCATATATTTT. This gives the protein CASSVQGAGGNTIYF.

The chain recombines TRBV18 with TRBJ2-7; D gene unclear. The germline gives CDR1 KGHSH, CDR2 LQKENI. Trimming removed 6 bases from V and 4 bases from J, with 10 bases in between. This CDR3 contains 12 residues. The CDR3 sequence: CASSPLNYEQYF. Written as DNA, the CDR3 is TGTGCCAGCTCCCCGTTAAATTACGAGCAGTACTTC.

This chain links TRBV6-5 with TRBJ2-2, with a possible D match to TRBD2 (6 bases). Germline V gene sequence: CDR1 MNHEY, CDR2 SVGAGI. This CDR3 has 15 amino acids. V was pared by 11 bases and J by 4 bases, with 20 bases between. The CDR3 loop is CASNGLQVFTGELFF. The CDR3, as DNA: TGTGCCTCGAATGGACTACAGGTGTTCACCGGGGAGCTGTTTTTT.

The J gene is TRBJ1-1, the V gene TRBV5-1; D is unclear. CDR1 and CDR2 (germline): SGHRS, YFSETQ. The CDR3 is made up of 11 amino acids. The V gene lost 6 bases and the J gene lost 8 bases, with 11 bases spanning the gap. The DNA for the CDR3 is TGCGCCAGCAAAGGCGCGGGAGAAGCTTTCTTT. Translation gives CASKGAGEAFF.

The chain employs TRBV7-2 and TRBJ2-7, with TRBD1 as a possible D gene (6 bases). The CDR3 runs 12 residues. Germline CDR1 SGHTA, CDR2 FQGNSA. V shed 6 bases and J shed 4 bases, with 10 bases lying between them. CDR3 amino acids: CASSNRVYEQYF. The CDR3 bases are TGTGCCAGCAGTAACAGGGTATACGAGCAGTACTTC.

The chain links TRBV14 to TRBJ2-7; 7 bases align to TRBD1. V trimming: 3 bases; J trimming: 2 bases; junction bases outside the gene matches: 10. Germline V gives CDR1 SGHDN, CDR2 FVKESK. The CDR3 is 16 residues long. CDR3 sequence: CASSHLTGSNAYEQYF. Written as DNA, the CDR3 is TGTGCCAGCAGCCATCTGACAGGGTCTAACGCCTACGAGCAGTACTTC.

V gene TRBV19 combines with J gene TRBJ2-3; 8 bases align to TRBD2. The CDR3 runs 12 residues. Germline V gene data show CDR1 as LNHDA and CDR2 as SQIVND (reference sequence). With 6 bases clipped from V and 4 bases from J, the junction kept 0 bases outside the gene matches. In nucleotides, the CDR3 is TGTGCCAGTAGAGCGGGGGCAGATACGCAGTATTTT. Its protein product is CASRAGADTQYF.

In its sample, this clone was seen once. The chain carries TRBV10-3 and TRBJ2-5; 8 bases map to TRBD1. The CDR3 extends over 15 amino acids. From germline, CDR1 is ENHRY and CDR2 SYGVKD. With 6 bases clipped from V and 4 bases from J, the junction kept 10 bases outside the gene matches. In DNA form, the CDR3 reads TGTGCCATCAGCAACGCAGGGGGCGCAGGAGAGACCCAGTACTTC. Translated: CAISNAGGAGETQYF.

V and J are TRBV5-1 and TRBJ2-7; maybe TRBD1 (5 bases). The V gene's germline CDR1 is SGHRS and CDR2 YFSETQ. V was pared by 0 bases and J by 5 bases, with 9 bases between. This CDR3 contains 13 residues. The CDR3 nucleotides are TGCGCCAGCAGCTTGGAAGGGGATCACGAGCAGTACTTC. This translates into CASSLEGDHEQYF.

This rearrangement joins TRBV29-1 to TRBJ2-2, with D possibly TRBD1 on 6 matching bases. The CDR3 is 13 amino acids. Germline V gene sequence: CDR1 SQVTM, CDR2 ANQGSEA. Between the trimmed V and J ends, which lost 1 base and 7 bases, there was a span of 10 bases. As DNA, the CDR3 is TGCAGCGTTGAAGGGGGGCGCGGCGGGGAGCTGTTTTTT. This codes for CSVEGGRGGELFF.

The V call is TRBV25-1, the J call TRBJ2-1; weak D call: TRBD2 (5 bases). Germline assignment: CDR1 MGHDK and CDR2 SYGVNS. This CDR3 is built from 12 residues. Deletions cut 6 bases from V and 4 bases from J, with 7 bases between. Written as DNA, the CDR3 is TGTGCCAGCAGAGGACTGTACAATGAGCAGTTCTTC. It yields the protein CASRGLYNEQFF. Filled out from reference TRBV25-1 and TRBJ2-1, the complete variable domain reads EADIYQTPRYLVIGTGKKITLECSQTMGHDKMYWYQQDPGMELHLIHYSYGVNSTEKGDLSSESTVSRIRTEHFPLTLESARPSHTSQYLCASRGLYNEQFFGPGTRLTVL.

The chain recombines TRBV6-5 with TRBJ1-1, with 7 bases matching TRBD1. The CDR3 is made up of 14 amino acids. V trimming: 7 bases; J trimming: 11 bases; junction bases outside the gene matches: 16. The germline V gene encodes CDR1 MNHEY and CDR2 SVGAGI. The CDR3 coding sequence is TGTGCCAGCATCCCTGTTTTAGGGGGCACCCGGGCTTTCTTT. It specifies CASIPVLGGTRAFF.

The chain has TRBV19 and TRBJ1-1; D possibly corresponds to TRBD1 (6 bases). V gave up 7 bases and J gave up 0 bases, with 12 bases separating them. Germline CDR1 LNHDA, CDR2 SQIVND (reference sequence). The CDR3 sequence is 14 residues long. CDR3 amino acids: CASKNRALNTEAFF. The CDR3 DNA is TGTGCCAGTAAGAACAGGGCCTTGAACACTGAAGCTTTCTTT.

V is TRBV5-6 and J is TRBJ2-1; 11 nucleotides line up with TRBD2. This CDR3 contains 15 residues. The germline gives CDR1 SGHDT, CDR2 YYEEEE. After removal of 2 bases from V and 9 bases from J, the junction contained 7 bases not matched to a gene. The CDR3 region is CASSFELAGVGEQFF. In DNA, the CDR3 is TGTGCCAGCAGCTTCGAACTAGCGGGAGTAGGTGAGCAGTTCTTC.

The V and J genes are TRBV7-9 and TRBJ2-4; 9 bases are a match to TRBD1. The V segment lost 6 bases and the J segment 7 bases; nucleotides outside the gene matches: 7. The CDR3 has 14 amino acids. Germline assignment: CDR1 SEHNR and CDR2 FQNEAQ (reference sequence). CDR3 bases: TGTGCCAGCAGTCGCGGGACAGGGAAGAACATTCAGTACTTC. Translating it yields CASSRGTGKNIQYF.

The chain joins TRBV5-4 to TRBJ1-2, with D uncertain. The CDR3 is 13 residues long. V gave up 0 bases and J gave up 3 bases, with 6 bases separating them. From germline, CDR1 is SGHNT and CDR2 YYREEE (reference sequence). CDR3 sequence (DNA): TGTGCCAGCAGCTTGGAAAGGGACTATGGCTACACCTTC. Translation gives CASSLERDYGYTF.

This clone was picked up one time. The gene calls are TRBV6-5 and TRBJ2-7; a weak D match, TRBD1 (5 bases). Trimming shortened V by 5 bases and J by 3 bases, and 11 bases separated the two germline ends. The V gene's germline CDR1 is MNHEY and CDR2 SVGAGI. The CDR3 has 13 residues. CDR3 residues: CASSQTGHYEQYF. DNA for the CDR3: TGTGCCAGCAGTCAGACCGGACACTACGAGCAGTACTTC.

On this clone: One end of the junction fails to match germline, which may point to a read error. V gene TRBV5-3 combines with J gene TRBJ1-2; weak D call: TRBD1 (6 bases). TRBV5-3 is assigned to the ORF class and has an uncertain function. This CDR3 is 14 amino acids long. CDR3 nucleotides: TGTGCCAGCAGCTTGTTTTTGGACAGCTATGGCTACACCTTC. As protein: CASSLFLDSYGYTF.

The CDR3 loop reads CASSLSRRVTGSEETQYF. CDR3 sequence (DNA): TGTGCCAGCAGCTTATCACGCCGAGTGACAGGGTCCGAGGAGACCCAGTACTTC. The genes are TRBV11-2 and TRBJ2-5; TRBD1 matches at 7 bases. The CDR3 length is 18 residues. Trimming at V came to 2 bases and at J to 5 bases, leaving 17 bases not matched to a gene. Germline CDR1 SGHAT, CDR2 FQNNGV.

The V gene is TRBV7-2, the J gene TRBJ2-7; weak D call: TRBD1 (6 bases). This CDR3 has 11 amino acids. CDR1 and CDR2 from the germline V gene are SGHTA and FQGNSA. Deletions cut 11 bases from V and 7 bases from J, with 15 bases between. CDR3 in amino acids: CAVGQGREQYF. As DNA, the CDR3 is TGTGCCGTGGGTCAGGGGCGAGAGCAGTACTTC.

The rearrangement links TRBV5-6 to TRBJ1-5; D remains ambiguous. The CDR3 contains 15 residues. Per germline, CDR1 SGHDT and CDR2 YYEEEE. V lost 4 bases and J lost 1, with 12 bases in between. The CDR3 loop reads CASSLRSTSNQPQHF. CDR3 DNA sequence: TGTGCCAGCAGCCTCAGGTCAACGAGCAATCAGCCCCAGCATTTT.

The chain is built from TRBV5-4 and TRBJ1-3; the D gene is possibly TRBD1 (5 bases). Germline V lookup: CDR1 SGHNT, CDR2 YYREEE (reference sequence). The CDR3 is made up of 16 amino acids. The ends were cut back, 4 bases at V and 0 bases at J, with 14 bases in the middle. CDR3: CASSARDRPSGNTIYF. CDR3 nucleotide sequence: TGTGCCAGCAGCGCTAGGGACCGACCCTCTGGAAACACCATATATTTT.